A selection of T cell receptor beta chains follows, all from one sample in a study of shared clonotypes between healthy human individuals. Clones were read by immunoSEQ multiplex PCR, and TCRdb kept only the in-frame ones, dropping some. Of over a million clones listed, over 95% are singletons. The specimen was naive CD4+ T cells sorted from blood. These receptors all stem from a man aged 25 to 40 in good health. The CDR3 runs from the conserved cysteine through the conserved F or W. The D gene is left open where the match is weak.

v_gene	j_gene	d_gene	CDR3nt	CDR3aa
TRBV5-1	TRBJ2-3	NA	TGCGCCAGCAGCTTTATTGGTGGGGGCACAGATACGCAGTATTTT	CASSFIGGGTDTQYF
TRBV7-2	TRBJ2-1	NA	TGTGCCAGCAGCTCAGAGGGGAGTAGGTCCTACAATGAGCAGTTCTTC	CASSSEGSRSYNEQFF
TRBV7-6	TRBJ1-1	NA	TGTGCCAGCAGCGCCGGTTTGAACACTGAAGCTTTCTTT	CASSAGLNTEAFF
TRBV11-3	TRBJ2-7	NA	TGTGCCAGCAGCCGTTCGACAGGAACCTACGAGCAGTACTTC	CASSRSTGTYEQYF
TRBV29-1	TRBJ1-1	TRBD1	TGCAGCGTTGAGGGGGACAGGGGGCAAGAAGCTTTCTTT	CSVEGDRGQEAFF
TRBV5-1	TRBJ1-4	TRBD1	TGCGCCAGCAGCCCAGGACAGGTTTTCACTAATGAAAAACTGTTTTTT	CASSPGQVFTNEKLFF
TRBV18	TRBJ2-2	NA	TGTGCCAGCTCACCAGATTGGACCGGGGAGCTGTTTTTT	CASSPDWTGELFF
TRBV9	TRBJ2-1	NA	TGTGCCAGCAGCGTAGCTACGGTCAATGAGCAGTTCTTC	CASSVATVNEQFF
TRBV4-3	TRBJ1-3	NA	TGCGCCAGCAGCCCCCAGCCAGGGGACACCATATATTTT	CASSPQPGDTIYF
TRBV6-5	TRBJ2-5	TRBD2	TGTGCCAGCAGCTACGGACCGGGAGGAGGGGAGACCCAGTACTTC	CASSYGPGGGETQYF
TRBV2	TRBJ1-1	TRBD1	TGTGCCAGCAGTGAACTGGGGACAGGGAAAGGCCTGGGGACTGAAGCTTTCTTT	CASSELGTGKGLGTEAFF
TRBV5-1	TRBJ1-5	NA	TGCGCCAGCAGCTTGGAGGGACGGTTCAATCAGCCCCAGCATTTT	CASSLEGRFNQPQHF
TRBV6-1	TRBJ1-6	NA	TGTGCCAGCACTCCAAGGGAGGAGTATAATTCACCCCTCCACTTT	CASTPREEYNSPLHF